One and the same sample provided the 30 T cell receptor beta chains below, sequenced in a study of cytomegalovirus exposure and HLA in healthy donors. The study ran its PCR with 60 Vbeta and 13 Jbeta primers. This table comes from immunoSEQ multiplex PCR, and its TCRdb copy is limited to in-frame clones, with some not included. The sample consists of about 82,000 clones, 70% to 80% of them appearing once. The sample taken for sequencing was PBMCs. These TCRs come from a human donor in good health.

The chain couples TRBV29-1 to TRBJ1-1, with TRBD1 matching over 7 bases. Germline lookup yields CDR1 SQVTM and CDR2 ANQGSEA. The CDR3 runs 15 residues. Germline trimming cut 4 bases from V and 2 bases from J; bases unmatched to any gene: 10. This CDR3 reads CSVAGPTGANTEAFF. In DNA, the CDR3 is TGCAGCGTTGCGGGGCCTACAGGGGCCAACACTGAAGCTTTCTTT.

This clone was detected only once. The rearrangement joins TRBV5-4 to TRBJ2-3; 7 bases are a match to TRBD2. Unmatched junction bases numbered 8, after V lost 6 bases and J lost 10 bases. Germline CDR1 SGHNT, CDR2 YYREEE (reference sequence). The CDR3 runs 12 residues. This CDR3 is CASNLGGGAQYF. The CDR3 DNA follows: TGTGCCAGCAACCTTGGCGGGGGTGCGCAGTATTTT.

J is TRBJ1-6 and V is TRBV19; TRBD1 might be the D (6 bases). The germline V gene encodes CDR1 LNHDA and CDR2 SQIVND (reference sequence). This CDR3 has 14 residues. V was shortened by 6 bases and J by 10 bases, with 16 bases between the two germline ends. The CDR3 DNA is TGTGCCAGTAGACCGGGGGGCATAGGCTCACCCCTCCACTTT. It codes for CASRPGGIGSPLHF.

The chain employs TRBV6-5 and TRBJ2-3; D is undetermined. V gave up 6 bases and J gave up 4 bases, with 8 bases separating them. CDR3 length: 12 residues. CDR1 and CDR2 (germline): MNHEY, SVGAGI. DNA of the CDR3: TGTGCCAGCAGGCCAGGCCCAGATACGCAGTATTTT. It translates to CASRPGPDTQYF.

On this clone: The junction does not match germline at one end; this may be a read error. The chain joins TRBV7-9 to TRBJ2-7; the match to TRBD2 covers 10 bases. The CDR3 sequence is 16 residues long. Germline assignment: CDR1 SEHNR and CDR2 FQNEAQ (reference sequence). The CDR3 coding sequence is TGTTCCAGCAGCTTAGCACTAGCGGGAACCCTAGACGAGCAGTACTTC. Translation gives CSSSLALAGTLDEQYF.

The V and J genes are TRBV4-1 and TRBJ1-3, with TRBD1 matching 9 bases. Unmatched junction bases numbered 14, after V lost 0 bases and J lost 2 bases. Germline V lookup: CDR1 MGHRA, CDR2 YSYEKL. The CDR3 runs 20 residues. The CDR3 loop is CASSQEDWTGAFSAGNTIYF. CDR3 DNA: TGCGCCAGCAGCCAAGAGGATTGGACAGGGGCTTTTTCGGCTGGAAACACCATATATTTT.

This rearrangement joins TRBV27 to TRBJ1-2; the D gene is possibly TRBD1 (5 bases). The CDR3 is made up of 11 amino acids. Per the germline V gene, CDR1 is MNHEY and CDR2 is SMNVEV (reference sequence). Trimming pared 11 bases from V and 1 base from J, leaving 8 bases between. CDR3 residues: CASGGNYGYTF. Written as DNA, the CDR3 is TGTGCCTCCGGGGGTAACTATGGCTACACCTTC.

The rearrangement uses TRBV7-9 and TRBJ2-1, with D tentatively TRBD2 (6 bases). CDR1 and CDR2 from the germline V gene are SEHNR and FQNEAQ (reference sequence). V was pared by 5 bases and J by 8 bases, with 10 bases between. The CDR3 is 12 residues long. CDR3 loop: CASSPEGDEQFF. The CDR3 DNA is TGTGCCAGCAGCCCGGAGGGAGATGAGCAGTTCTTC.

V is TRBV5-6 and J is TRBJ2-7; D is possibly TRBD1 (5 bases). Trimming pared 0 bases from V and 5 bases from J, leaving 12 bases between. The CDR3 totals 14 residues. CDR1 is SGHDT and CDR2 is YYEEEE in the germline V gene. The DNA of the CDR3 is TGTGCCAGCAGCTTGGGTGGACAAGTTAACGAGCAGTACTTC. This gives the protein CASSLGGQVNEQYF. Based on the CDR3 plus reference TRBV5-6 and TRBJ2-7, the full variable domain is DAGVTQSPTHLIKTRGQQVTLRCSPKSGHDTVSWYQQALGQGPQFIFQYYEEEERQRGNFPDRFSGHQFPNYSSELNVNALLLGDSALYLCASSLGGQVNEQYFGPGTRLTVT.

CDR3 residues: CASRQGQGSNSPLHF. In DNA form, the CDR3 reads TGCGCCAGCAGACAGGGACAGGGATCCAATTCACCCCTCCACTTT. The genes are TRBV5-1 and TRBJ1-6, with 9 bases identical to TRBD1. The CDR3 has 15 amino acids. Germline loops: CDR1 SGHRS, CDR2 YFSETQ. V shed 5 bases, J shed 7 bases, and the junction held 7 bases outside the gene matches.

The CDR3 DNA sequence: TGCGCCAGCAGTCTCTCCAGGGGGAACGGCAATCAGCCCCAGCATTTT. Amino acid sequence: CASSLSRGNGNQPQHF. The J gene is TRBJ1-5, the V gene TRBV23-1; 7 bases agree with TRBD1. TRBV23-1 is an ORF for which the function is uncertain. This CDR3 is 16 amino acids long. The V segment lost 4 bases and the J segment 2 bases; nucleotides outside the gene matches: 8.

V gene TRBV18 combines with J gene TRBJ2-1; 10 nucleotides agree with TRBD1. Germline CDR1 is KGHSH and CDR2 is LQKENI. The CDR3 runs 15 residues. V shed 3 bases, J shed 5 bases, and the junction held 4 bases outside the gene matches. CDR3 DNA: TGTGCCAGCTCACCGAGGACAGGGGGTGACAATGAGCAGTTCTTC. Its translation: CASSPRTGGDNEQFF.

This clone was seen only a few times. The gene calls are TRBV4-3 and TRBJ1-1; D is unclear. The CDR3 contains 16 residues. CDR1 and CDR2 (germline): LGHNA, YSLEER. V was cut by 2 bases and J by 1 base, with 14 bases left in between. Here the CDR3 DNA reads TGCGCCAGCAGCCAAACCCTTCTGACTGCGAACACTGAAGCTTTCTTT. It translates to CASSQTLLTANTEAFF.

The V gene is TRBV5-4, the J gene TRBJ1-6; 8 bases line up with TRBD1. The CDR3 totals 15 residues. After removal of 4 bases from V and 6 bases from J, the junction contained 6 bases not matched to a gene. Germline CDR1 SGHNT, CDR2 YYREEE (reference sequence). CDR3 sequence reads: CASSGGQAPNSPLHF. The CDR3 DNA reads TGTGCCAGCAGCGGGGGACAGGCCCCTAATTCACCCCTCCACTTT.

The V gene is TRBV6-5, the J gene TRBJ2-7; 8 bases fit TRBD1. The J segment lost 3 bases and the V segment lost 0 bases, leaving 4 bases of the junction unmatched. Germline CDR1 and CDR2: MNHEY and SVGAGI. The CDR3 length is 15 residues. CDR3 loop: CASSYSPGGRYEQYF. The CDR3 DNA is TGTGCCAGCAGTTACTCACCAGGGGGCCGCTACGAGCAGTACTTC.

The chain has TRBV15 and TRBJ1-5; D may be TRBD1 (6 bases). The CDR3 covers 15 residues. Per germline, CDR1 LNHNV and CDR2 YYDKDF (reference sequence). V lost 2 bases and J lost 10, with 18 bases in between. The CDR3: CATSRNREGDYPQHF. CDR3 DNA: TGTGCCACCAGCAGAAACAGGGAAGGTGATTATCCCCAGCATTTT.

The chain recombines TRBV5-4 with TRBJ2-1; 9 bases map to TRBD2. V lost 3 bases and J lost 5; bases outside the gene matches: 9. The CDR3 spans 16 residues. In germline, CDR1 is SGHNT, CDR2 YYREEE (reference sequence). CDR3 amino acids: CASSSRLAGAHNEQFF. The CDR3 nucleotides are TGTGCCAGCAGCTCCCGATTAGCGGGGGCCCACAATGAGCAGTTCTTC.

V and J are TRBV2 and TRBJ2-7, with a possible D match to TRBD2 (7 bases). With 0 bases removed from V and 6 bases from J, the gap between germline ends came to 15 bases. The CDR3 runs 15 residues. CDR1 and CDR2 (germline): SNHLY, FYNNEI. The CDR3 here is CASSEAGRGSGEQYF. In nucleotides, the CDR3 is TGTGCCAGCAGTGAAGCGGGGAGGGGGTCGGGCGAGCAGTACTTC.

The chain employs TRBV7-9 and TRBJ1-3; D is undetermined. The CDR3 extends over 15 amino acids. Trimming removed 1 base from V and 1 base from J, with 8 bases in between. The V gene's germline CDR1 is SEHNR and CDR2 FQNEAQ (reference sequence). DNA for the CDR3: TGTGCCAGCAGCTTAGTCGGAGGTTCTGGAAACACCATATATTTT. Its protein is CASSLVGGSGNTIYF.

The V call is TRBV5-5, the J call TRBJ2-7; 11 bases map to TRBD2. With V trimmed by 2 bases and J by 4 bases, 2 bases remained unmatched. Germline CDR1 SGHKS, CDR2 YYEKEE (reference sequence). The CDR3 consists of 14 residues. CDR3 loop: CASSFSGGAYEQYF. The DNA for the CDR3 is TGTGCCAGCAGCTTTAGCGGGGGGGCTTACGAGCAGTACTTC.

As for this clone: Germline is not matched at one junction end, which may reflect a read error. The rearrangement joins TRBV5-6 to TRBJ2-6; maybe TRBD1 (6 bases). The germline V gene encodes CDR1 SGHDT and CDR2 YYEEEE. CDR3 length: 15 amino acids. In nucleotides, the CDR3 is TGTGCCAGCAGCTCTCAGGGAGCAGGGGCCAACGTCCTGCCTTTC. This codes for CASSSQGAGANVLPF.

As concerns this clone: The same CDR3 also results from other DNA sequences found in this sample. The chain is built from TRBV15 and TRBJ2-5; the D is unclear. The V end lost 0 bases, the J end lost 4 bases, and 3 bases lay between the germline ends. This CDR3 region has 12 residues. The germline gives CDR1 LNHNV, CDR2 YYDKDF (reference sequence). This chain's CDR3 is CATSRDRETQYF. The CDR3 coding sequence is TGTGCCACCAGCAGAGATCGAGAGACCCAGTACTTC.

CDR3 sequence (DNA): TGTGCCTGGAGCCGACAGGGAGTTCAGCCCCAGCATTTT. Its translation: CAWSRQGVQPQHF. The genes are TRBV30 and TRBJ1-5; 7 bases align to TRBD1. The CDR3 length is 13 residues. Germline V CDR1 and CDR2: GTSNPN, SVGIG (reference sequence). The V gene end was trimmed by 3 bases and the J gene end by 6 bases; junction bases not matched to a gene: 5.

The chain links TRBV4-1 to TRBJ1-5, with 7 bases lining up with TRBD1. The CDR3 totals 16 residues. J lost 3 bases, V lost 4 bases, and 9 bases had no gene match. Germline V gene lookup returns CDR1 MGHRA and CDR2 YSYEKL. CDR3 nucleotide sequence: TGCGCCAGCAGCCCAACCCGACAGGGCTACAATCAGCCCCAGCATTTT. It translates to CASSPTRQGYNQPQHF.

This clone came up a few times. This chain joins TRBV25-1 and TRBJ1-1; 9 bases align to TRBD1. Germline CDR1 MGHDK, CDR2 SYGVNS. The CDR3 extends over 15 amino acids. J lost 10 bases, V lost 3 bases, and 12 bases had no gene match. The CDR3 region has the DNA TGTGCCAGCAGTGACCTCTTGAGGGGACAGGGTGCAGCTTTCTTT. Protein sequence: CASSDLLRGQGAAFF.

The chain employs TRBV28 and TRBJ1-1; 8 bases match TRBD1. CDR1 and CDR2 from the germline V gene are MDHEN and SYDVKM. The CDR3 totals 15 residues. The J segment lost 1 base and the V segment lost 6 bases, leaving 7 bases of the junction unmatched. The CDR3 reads CASSIQGVRNTEAFF. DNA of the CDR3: TGTGCCAGCAGCATACAGGGGGTCCGGAACACTGAAGCTTTCTTT.

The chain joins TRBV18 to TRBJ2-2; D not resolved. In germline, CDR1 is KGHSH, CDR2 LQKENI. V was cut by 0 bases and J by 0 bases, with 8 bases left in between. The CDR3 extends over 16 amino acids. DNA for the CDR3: TGTGCCAGCTCACCACCTACCGGTGCGAACACCGGGGAGCTGTTTTTT. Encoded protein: CASSPPTGANTGELFF.

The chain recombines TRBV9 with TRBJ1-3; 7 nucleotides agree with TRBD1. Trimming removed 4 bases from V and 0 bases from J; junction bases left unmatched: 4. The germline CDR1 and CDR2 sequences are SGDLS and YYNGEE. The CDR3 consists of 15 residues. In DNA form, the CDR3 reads TGTGCCAGCAGCCCCGGGACAGCCTCTGGAAACACCATATATTTT. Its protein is CASSPGTASGNTIYF.

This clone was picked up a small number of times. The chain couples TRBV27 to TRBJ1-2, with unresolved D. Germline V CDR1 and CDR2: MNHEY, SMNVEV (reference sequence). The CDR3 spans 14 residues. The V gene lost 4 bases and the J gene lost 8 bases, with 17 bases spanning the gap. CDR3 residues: CASSSLGREYGYTF. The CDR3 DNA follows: TGTGCCAGCAGTTCCCTGGGAAGGGAGTACGGCTACACCTTC.

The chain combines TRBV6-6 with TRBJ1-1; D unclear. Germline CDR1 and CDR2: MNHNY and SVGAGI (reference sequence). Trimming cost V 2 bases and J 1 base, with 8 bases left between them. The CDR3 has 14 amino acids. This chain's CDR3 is CASSYGQANTEAFF. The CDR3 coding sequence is TGTGCCAGCAGTTACGGGCAGGCGAACACTGAAGCTTTCTTT.